This T cell receptor beta chain was recorded in a study of cytomegalovirus exposure and HLA in healthy donors. Regarding the study as a whole: Several of the most significant clusters appeared, in a later analysis, to be linked to common viral pathogens. Analyzed later, most CMV-associated TCR beta chains appeared HLA-restricted.

Losses at the gene ends were 6 bases for V and 4 bases for J; bases not matched to a gene: 9. This CDR3 spans 15 amino acids. Germline CDR1 is LNHDA and CDR2 is SQIVND (reference sequence). PCR involved 60 Vbeta and 13 Jbeta primers. Assay used: immunoSEQ multiplex PCR; TCRdb lists only in-frame clones, some missing. The sample contains approximately 130,000 clones, over 70% of which appear only once. To note about this clone: The target antigen is unknown.

The TCR was taken from a man aged 30 to 45 in good health and CMV-seronegative. Sequencing used PBMCs. The chain has TRBV19 and TRBJ1-3; 7 bases fit TRBD1. CDR3 amino acids: CASSLTGKSGNTIYF. The CDR3 DNA follows: TGTGCCAGTAGCCTGACAGGGAAGTCCGGAAACACCATATATTTT.